Listed below are T cell receptor beta chains from one sample, sequenced in a study of T-cell memory formation after mild COVID-19. Using its own MiXCR run on the 5' RACE reads, TCRdb lists one record per CDR3 protein. Found here are 300,000 to 350,000 distinct CDR3 sequences, around 13% of them singletons; the top ten hold about a fifth. The sample was PBMCs or a T cell subset sorted from them (not recorded which). These receptor sequences come from a man aged 18 to 30 who had mild COVID-19 (a few samples of this study predate the infection). Cell type and time point are not known. CDR3s include the opening cysteine and the closing phenylalanine or tryptophan. Fields, in order: J gene, V gene, CDR3 protein.

j_gene: TRBJ2-5
v_gene: TRBV3-1
CDR3aa: CASSLGPTGAGTQYF

j_gene: TRBJ2-5
v_gene: TRBV11-1
CDR3aa: CASSLYEGLETQYF

j_gene: TRBJ1-6
v_gene: TRBV4-3
CDR3aa: CASSQDTEQYNSPLHF

j_gene: TRBJ2-2
v_gene: TRBV5-1
CDR3aa: CASSPGTGVGELFF

j_gene: TRBJ1-4
v_gene: TRBV11-2
CDR3aa: CASRGGVTLFF

j_gene: TRBJ1-5
v_gene: TRBV20-1
CDR3aa: CSARIYSNQPQHF

j_gene: TRBJ1-1
v_gene: TRBV28
CDR3aa: CASSLIKTEAFF

j_gene: TRBJ1-1
v_gene: TRBV5-1
CDR3aa: CASSLGGDATEAFF

j_gene: TRBJ2-7
v_gene: TRBV4-3
CDR3aa: CASSHAANRGPYEQYF

j_gene: TRBJ2-6
v_gene: TRBV7-8
CDR3aa: CASSLALGANVLTF

j_gene: TRBJ1-1
v_gene: TRBV10-3
CDR3aa: CAISDQDGRLMNTEAFF

j_gene: TRBJ2-3
v_gene: TRBV24-1
CDR3aa: CATSDSLEAPDTQYF

j_gene: TRBJ2-6
v_gene: TRBV12-3/TRBV12-4
CDR3aa: CASSFLSGANVLTF

j_gene: TRBJ2-7
v_gene: TRBV11-2
CDR3aa: CASSPRGGNEQYF

j_gene: TRBJ1-4
v_gene: TRBV5-1
CDR3aa: CASTPMTGNEKLFF

j_gene: TRBJ2-1
v_gene: TRBV7-2
CDR3aa: CASRITGTDYNEQFF

j_gene: TRBJ2-2
v_gene: TRBV14
CDR3aa: CASSRANTGELFF

j_gene: TRBJ2-1
v_gene: TRBV15
CDR3aa: CATSGKNEQFF

j_gene: TRBJ1-1
v_gene: TRBV28
CDR3aa: CASSFMGSSTEAFF

j_gene: TRBJ2-1
v_gene: TRBV12-3/TRBV12-4
CDR3aa: CASSLSAGGLYNEQFF

j_gene: TRBJ2-7
v_gene: TRBV11-2
CDR3aa: CASSRGTGTFLSYEQYF

j_gene: TRBJ2-1
v_gene: TRBV12-3/TRBV12-4
CDR3aa: CASSAGQGIYNEQFF

j_gene: TRBJ1-1
v_gene: TRBV11-2
CDR3aa: CASSLRGLMNTEAFF

j_gene: TRBJ1-1
v_gene: TRBV20-1
CDR3aa: CSARDWRQGVSTEAFF

j_gene: TRBJ2-5
v_gene: TRBV15
CDR3aa: CATSREGTEQETQYF

j_gene: TRBJ2-1
v_gene: TRBV6-6
CDR3aa: CASSYRDRAKNEQFF

j_gene: TRBJ2-7
v_gene: TRBV7-9
CDR3aa: CASTPEVGPSSYEQYF

j_gene: TRBJ2-7
v_gene: TRBV12-3/TRBV12-4
CDR3aa: CASSLLGETYEQYF

j_gene: TRBJ1-1
v_gene: TRBV29-1
CDR3aa: CSVGTGGSTEAFF

j_gene: TRBJ1-1
v_gene: TRBV27
CDR3aa: CASGLGVGEAFF

j_gene: TRBJ1-2
v_gene: TRBV20-1
CDR3aa: CSARPGVRNYGYTF

j_gene: TRBJ2-1
v_gene: TRBV7-2
CDR3aa: CASSFPSNEQFF

j_gene: TRBJ1-1
v_gene: TRBV12-3/TRBV12-4
CDR3aa: CASSFGQLNTEAFF

j_gene: TRBJ2-3
v_gene: TRBV5-1
CDR3aa: CASSWATSDGTDTQYF

j_gene: TRBJ1-5
v_gene: TRBV29-1
CDR3aa: CSVSDPNQPQHF

j_gene: TRBJ2-5
v_gene: TRBV3-1
CDR3aa: CASSQGDGQETQYF

j_gene: TRBJ2-1
v_gene: TRBV7-2
CDR3aa: CASSLERSSEQFF